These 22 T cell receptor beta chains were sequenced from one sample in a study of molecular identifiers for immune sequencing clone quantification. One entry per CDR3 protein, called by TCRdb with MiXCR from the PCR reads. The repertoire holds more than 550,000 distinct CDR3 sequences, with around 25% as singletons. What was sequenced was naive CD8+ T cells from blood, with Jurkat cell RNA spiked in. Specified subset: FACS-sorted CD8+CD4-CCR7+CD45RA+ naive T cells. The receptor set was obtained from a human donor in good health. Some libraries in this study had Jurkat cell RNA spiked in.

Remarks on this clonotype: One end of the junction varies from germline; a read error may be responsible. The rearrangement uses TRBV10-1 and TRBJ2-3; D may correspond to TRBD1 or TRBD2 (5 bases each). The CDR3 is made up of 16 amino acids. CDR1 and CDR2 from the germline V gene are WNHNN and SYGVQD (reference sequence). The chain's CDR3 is CARSEKPGPSTDTQYF. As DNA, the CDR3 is TGCGCCCGCAGTGAGAAGCCGGGGCCGAGCACAGATACGCAGTATTTT.

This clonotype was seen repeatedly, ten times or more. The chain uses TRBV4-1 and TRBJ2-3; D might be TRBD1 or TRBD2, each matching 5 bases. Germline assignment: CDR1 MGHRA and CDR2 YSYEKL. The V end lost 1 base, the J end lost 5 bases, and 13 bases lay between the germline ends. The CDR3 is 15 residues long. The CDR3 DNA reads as TGCGCCAGCAGCCAAGTTGAGGGGTCCGGAGATACGCAGTATTTT. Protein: CASSQVEGSGDTQYF.

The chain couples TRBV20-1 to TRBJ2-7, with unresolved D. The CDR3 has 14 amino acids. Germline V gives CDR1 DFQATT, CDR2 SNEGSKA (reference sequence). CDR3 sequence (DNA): TGCAGAGCGACGGAACAGACCCCCGTCAACGAGCAGTACTTC. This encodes CRATEQTPVNEQYF.

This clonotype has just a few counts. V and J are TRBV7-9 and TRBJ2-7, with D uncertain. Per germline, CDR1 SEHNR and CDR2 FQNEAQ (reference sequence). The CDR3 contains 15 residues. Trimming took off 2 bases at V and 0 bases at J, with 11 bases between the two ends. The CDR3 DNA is TGTGCCAGCAGCTTAAATGAGATGCTCTCCTACGAGCAGTACTTC. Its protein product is CASSLNEMLSYEQYF. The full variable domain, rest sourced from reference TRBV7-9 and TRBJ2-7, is DTGVSQNPRHKITKRGQNVTFRCDPISEHNRLYWYRQTLGQGPEFLTYFQNEAQLEKSRLLSDRFSAERPKGSFSTLEIQRTEQGDSAMYLCASSLNEMLSYEQYFGPGTRLTVT.

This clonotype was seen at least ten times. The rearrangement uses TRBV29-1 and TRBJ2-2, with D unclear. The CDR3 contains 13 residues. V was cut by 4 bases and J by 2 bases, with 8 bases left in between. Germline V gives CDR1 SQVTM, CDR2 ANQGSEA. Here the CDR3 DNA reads TGCAGCGTTGTCAGAGAAAACACCGGGGAGCTGTTTTTT. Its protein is CSVVRENTGELFF.

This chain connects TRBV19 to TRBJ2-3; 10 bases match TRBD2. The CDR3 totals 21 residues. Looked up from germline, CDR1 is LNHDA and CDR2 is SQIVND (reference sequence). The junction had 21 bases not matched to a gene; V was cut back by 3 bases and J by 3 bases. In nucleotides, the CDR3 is TGTGCCAGTAGTATTGGGGCGCGGCTAGCGGGAGAATTCTTTGGGACAGATACGCAGTATTTT. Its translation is CASSIGARLAGEFFGTDTQYF.

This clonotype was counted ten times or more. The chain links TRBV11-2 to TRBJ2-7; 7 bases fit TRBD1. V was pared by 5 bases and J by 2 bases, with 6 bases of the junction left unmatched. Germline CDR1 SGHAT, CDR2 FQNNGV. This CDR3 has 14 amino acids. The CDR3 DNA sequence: TGTGCCAGCAGCCTAGGGACAGAGCCCTACGAGCAGTACTTC. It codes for CASSLGTEPYEQYF. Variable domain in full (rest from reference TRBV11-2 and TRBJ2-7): EAGVAQSPRYKIIEKRQSVAFWCNPISGHATLYWYQQILGQGPKLLIQFQNNGVVDDSQLPKDRFSAERLKGVDSTLKIQPAKLEDSAVYLCASSLGTEPYEQYFGPGTRLTVT.

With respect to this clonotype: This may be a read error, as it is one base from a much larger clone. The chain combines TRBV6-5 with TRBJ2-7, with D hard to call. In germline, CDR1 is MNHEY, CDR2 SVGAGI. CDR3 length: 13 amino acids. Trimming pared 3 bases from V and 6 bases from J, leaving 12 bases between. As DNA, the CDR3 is TGTGCCAGCAGTTATAAGTCTACCTGCGAGCAGTACTTC. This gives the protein CASSYKSTCEQYF.

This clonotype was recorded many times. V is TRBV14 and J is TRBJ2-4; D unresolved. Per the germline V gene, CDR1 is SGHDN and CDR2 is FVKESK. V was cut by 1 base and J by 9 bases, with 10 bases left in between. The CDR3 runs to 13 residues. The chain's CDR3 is CASSQGGTGIQYF. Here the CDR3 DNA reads TGTGCCAGCAGCCAAGGGGGTACGGGCATTCAGTACTTC. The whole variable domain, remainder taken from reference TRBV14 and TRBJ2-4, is EAGVTQFPSHSVIEKGQTVTLRCDPISGHDNLYWYRRVMGKEIKFLLHFVKESKQDESGMPNNRFLAERTGGTYSTLKVQPAELEDSGVYFCASSQGGTGIQYFGAGTRLSVL.

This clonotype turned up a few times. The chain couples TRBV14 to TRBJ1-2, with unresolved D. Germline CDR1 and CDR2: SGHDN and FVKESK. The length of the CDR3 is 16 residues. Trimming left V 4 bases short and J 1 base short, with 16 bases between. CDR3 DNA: TGTGCCAGCAGCCTACACGGGAGGGAGCGTAACTATGGCTACACCTTC. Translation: CASSLHGRERNYGYTF.

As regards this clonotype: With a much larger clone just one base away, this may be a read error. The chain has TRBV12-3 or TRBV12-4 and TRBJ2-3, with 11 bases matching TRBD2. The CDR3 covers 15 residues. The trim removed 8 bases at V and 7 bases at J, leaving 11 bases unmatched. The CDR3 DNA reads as TGTGCCAGCGGGAACTCTAGCGGGAGGAGTCATACGCAGTATTTT. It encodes CASGNSSGRSHTQYF.

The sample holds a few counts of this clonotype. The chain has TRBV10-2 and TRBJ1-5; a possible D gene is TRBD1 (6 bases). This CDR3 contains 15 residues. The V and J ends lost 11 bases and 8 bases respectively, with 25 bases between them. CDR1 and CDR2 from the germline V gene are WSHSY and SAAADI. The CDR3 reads CAPISAGGRGKPQHF. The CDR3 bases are TGCGCCCCCATCTCTGCCGGGGGCCGCGGGAAGCCCCAGCATTTT.

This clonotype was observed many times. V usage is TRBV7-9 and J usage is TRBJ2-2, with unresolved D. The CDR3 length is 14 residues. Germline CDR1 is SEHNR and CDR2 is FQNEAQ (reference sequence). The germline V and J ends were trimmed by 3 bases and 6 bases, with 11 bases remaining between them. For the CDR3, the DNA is TGTGCCAGCAGCTTCGTGCTGGATTCCGGGGAGCTGTTTTTT. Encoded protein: CASSFVLDSGELFF.

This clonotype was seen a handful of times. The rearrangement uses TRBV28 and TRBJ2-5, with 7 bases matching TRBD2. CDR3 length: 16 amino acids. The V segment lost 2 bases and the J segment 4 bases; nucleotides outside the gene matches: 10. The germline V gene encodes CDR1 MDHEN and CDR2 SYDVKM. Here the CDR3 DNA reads TGTGCCAGCAGTTTAAGTCCCCGGCGGGAGACAGAGACCCAGTACTTC. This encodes CASSLSPRRETETQYF.

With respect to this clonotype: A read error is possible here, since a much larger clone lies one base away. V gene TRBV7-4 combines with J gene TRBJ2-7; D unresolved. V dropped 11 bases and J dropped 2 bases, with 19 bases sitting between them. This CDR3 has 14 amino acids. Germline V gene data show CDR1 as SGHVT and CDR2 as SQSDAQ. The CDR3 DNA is TGTGCCTCCTCCTCTTCGTGGCCCACCTACGAGCAGTACTTC. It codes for CASSSSWPTYEQYF.

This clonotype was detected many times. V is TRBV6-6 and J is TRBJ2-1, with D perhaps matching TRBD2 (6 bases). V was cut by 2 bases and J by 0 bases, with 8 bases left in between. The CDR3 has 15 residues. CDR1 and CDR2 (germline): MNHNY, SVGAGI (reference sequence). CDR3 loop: CASSYDGSSYNEQFF. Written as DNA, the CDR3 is TGTGCCAGCAGTTACGACGGGAGCTCCTACAATGAGCAGTTCTTC.

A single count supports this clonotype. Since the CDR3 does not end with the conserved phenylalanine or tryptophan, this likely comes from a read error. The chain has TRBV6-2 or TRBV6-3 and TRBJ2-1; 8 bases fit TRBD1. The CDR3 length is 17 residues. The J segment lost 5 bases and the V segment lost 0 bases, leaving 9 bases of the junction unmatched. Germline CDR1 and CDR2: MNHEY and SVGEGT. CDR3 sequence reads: CASSYSIRGQADNEQFS. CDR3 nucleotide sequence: TGTGCCAGCAGTTACTCGATACGGGGACAGGCCGACAATGAGCAGTTCTCC.

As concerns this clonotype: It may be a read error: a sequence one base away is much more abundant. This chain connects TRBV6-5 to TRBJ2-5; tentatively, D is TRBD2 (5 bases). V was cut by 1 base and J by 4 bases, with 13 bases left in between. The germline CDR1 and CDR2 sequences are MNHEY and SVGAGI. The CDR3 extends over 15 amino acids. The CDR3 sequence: CASSYLASLGETQYF. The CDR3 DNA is TGTGCCAGCAGTTACTTGGCTAGCTTAGGAGAGACCCAGTACTTC.

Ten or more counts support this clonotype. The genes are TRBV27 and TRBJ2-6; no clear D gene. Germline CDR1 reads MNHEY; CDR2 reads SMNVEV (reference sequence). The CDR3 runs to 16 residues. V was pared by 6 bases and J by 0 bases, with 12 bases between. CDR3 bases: TGTGCCAGCAGGCCAGACCAGTACTCTGGGGCCAACGTCCTGACTTTC. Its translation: CASRPDQYSGANVLTF.

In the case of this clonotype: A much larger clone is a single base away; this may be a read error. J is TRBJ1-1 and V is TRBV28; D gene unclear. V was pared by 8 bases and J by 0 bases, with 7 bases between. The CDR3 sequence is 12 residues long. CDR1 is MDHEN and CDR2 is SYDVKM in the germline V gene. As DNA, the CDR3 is TGTGCCAGCGGTAAGATGAACACTGAAGCTTTCTTT. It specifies CASGKMNTEAFF.

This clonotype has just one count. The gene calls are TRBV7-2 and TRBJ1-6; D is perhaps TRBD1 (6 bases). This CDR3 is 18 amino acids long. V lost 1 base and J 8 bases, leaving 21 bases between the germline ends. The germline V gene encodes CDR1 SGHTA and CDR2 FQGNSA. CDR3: CASSLGSLEGVRDSPLHF. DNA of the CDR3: TGTGCCAGCAGCTTAGGCTCCCTCGAGGGGGTGAGGGATTCACCCCTCCACTTT.

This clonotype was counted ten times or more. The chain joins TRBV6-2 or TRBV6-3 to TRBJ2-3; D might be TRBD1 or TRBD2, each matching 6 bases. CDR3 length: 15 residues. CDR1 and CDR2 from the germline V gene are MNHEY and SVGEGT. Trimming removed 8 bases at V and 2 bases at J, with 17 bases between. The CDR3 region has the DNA TGTGCCAGCCTAAACCCGGGGGCCTACACAGATACGCAGTATTTT. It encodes CASLNPGAYTDTQYF.